Described below is a single TCR beta chain sequence and its context. Participants spanned ages about 18 to 100 years and resided in 20 to 30 US areas. Participants had their cohort set by participant-reported clinical history. The data originate from a study of blood T cell repertoires in COVID-19. Per the original methods: Reference gene primer amplification in the assay estimated nucleated cell counts. Assay: immunoSEQ multiplex PCR; the TCRdb copy retains only in-frame clones and omits some. That table gives V, J and clone size, and the DNA gave D and trimming. The sample carries 200,000 to 250,000 clones, approximately 82% recorded once. Germline CDR1 is SGHTA and CDR2 is FQGNSA. V was cut by 5 bases and J by 3 bases, with 13 bases left in between. This CDR3 contains 14 residues.

The chain recombines TRBV7-2 with TRBJ1-1; the D is unclear. This receptor was taken from a man aged 40-55 years who had recovered from COVID-19. Sequenced material: PBMCs or T cells enriched from blood (not recorded which). The CDR3, as DNA: TGTGCCAGCAGCCCCAACGAAGCCCACACTGAAGCTTTCTTT. This codes for CASSPNEAHTEAFF.